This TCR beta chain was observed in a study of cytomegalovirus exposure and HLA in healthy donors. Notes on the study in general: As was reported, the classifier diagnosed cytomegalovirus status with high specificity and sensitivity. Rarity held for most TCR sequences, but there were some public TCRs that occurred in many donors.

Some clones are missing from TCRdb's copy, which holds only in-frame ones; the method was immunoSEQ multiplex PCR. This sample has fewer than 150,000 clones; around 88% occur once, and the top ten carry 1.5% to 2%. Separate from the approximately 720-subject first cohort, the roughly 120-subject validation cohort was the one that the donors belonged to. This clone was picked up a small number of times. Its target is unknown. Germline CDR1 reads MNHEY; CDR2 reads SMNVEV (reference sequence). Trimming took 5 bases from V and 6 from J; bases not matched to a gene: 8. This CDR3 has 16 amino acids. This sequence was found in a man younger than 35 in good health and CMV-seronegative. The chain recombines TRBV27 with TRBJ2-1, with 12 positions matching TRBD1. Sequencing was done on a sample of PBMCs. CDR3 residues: CASSGRGQGAPNEQFF. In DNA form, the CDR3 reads TGTGCCAGCAGTGGGCGGGGACAGGGGGCGCCCAATGAGCAGTTCTTC.